The present entry profiles one T cell receptor (beta chain) with its context. These data belong to a study of shared clonotypes between healthy human individuals. Deletions cut 2 bases from V and 2 bases from J, with 8 bases between. Germline V gene lookup returns CDR1 SQVTM and CDR2 ANQGSEA. CDR3 length: 13 amino acids. Some clones are missing from TCRdb's copy, which holds only in-frame ones; the method was immunoSEQ multiplex PCR. The sample has 1.5 million to 1.9 million clones, 98% seen once. This chain links TRBV29-1 with TRBJ2-3, with D hard to call. The source is a man aged 25-45 years in good health. Sequencing used naive CD4+ T cells sorted from blood. Regarding subset: CD45RA+ positively selected. The CDR3 loop is CSVESDNTDTQYF. In nucleotides, the CDR3 is TGCAGCGTTGAATCCGATAACACAGATACGCAGTATTTT.